A selection of T cell receptor beta chains follows, all from one sample in a study of cytomegalovirus exposure and HLA in healthy donors. Data came from immunoSEQ multiplex PCR; TCRdb stores just in-frame clones and leaves some out. The table records some 170,000 clones, over 65% of them present only once. The sample consisted of PBMCs. The receptor source for this set is a man between 18 and 29 years old in good health and CMV-seropositive. Both conserved end residues are part of each CDR3. A D gene is named only where the DNA matches it firmly. Clone size is given for some rows only: seen once, a few or many times, or a class if the clone is expanded.

J gene: TRBJ1-1
clone size: once
D gene: TRBD1
V gene: TRBV19
CDR3 DNA: TGTGCCAGTACCACGGACAGGGGAGCTGTGAACACTGAAGCTTTCTTT
CDR3 protein: CASTTDRGAVNTEAFF

J gene: TRBJ1-6
clone size: few
D gene: NA
V gene: TRBV28
CDR3 DNA: TGTGCCAGTCTGAGGTCCTATAATTCACCCCTCCACTTT
CDR3 protein: CASLRSYNSPLHF

J gene: TRBJ1-1
clone size: NA
D gene: TRBD1
V gene: TRBV19
CDR3 DNA: TGTGCCAGTAGCCATCAGGGGGACAGCAGCACTGAAGCTTTCTTT
CDR3 protein: CASSHQGDSSTEAFF

J gene: TRBJ2-1
clone size: NA
D gene: NA
V gene: TRBV5-1
CDR3 DNA: TGCGCCAGCAGCGTGGCGACAGGGAGGATCAATGAGCAGTTCTTC
CDR3 protein: CASSVATGRINEQFF

J gene: TRBJ2-5
clone size: NA
D gene: NA
V gene: TRBV6-1
CDR3 DNA: TGTGCCAGCAGTACCGGAGGGCAGGGATCGGAGACCCAGTACTTC
CDR3 protein: CASSTGGQGSETQYF

J gene: TRBJ1-1
clone size: NA
D gene: NA
V gene: TRBV7-9
CDR3 DNA: TGTGCCAGCAGCCACGGCGGGGTGAACACTGAAGCTTTCTTT
CDR3 protein: CASSHGGVNTEAFF

J gene: TRBJ2-2
clone size: NA
D gene: TRBD1
V gene: TRBV6-1
CDR3 DNA: TGCGCCACCTCCCCTGACAGGGCGCGGGCCGGGGAGCTGTTTTTT
CDR3 protein: CATSPDRARAGELFF

J gene: TRBJ2-3
clone size: once
D gene: TRBD2
V gene: TRBV5-1
CDR3 DNA: TGCGCCAGCAAGCTAGCGGGCCCCACAGATACGCAGTATTTT
CDR3 protein: CASKLAGPTDTQYF

J gene: TRBJ2-1
clone size: NA
D gene: TRBD2
V gene: TRBV5-6
CDR3 DNA: TGTGCCAGCAGCTTGGTGGCTAGCGGGGGCATTGAGCAGTTCTTC
CDR3 protein: CASSLVASGGIEQFF

J gene: TRBJ2-3
clone size: NA
D gene: TRBD2
V gene: TRBV11-2
CDR3 DNA: TGTGCCAGCAGCCAAGATACTTTCGGGAGGGGCACAGATACGCAGTATTTT
CDR3 protein: CASSQDTFGRGTDTQYF

J gene: TRBJ2-5
clone size: NA
D gene: NA
V gene: TRBV11-3
CDR3 DNA: TGTGCCAGCAGCTCCGGACAGAACCAAGAGACCCAGTACTTC
CDR3 protein: CASSSGQNQETQYF

J gene: TRBJ1-3
clone size: NA
D gene: TRBD1
V gene: TRBV13
CDR3 DNA: TGTGCCAGCAGCTTGGGGACAGACCTACTCTTGGGAAACACCATATATTTT
CDR3 protein: CASSLGTDLLLGNTIYF

J gene: TRBJ1-2
clone size: once
D gene: NA
V gene: TRBV30
CDR3 DNA: TGTGCCTGGAGTCGCGGGGGCGCGGATGGCTACACCTTC
CDR3 protein: CAWSRGGADGYTF

J gene: TRBJ2-5
clone size: NA
D gene: TRBD2
V gene: TRBV2
CDR3 DNA: TGTGCCAGCAGTTCTAGCGGGGGGGGAGAGACCCAGTACTTC
CDR3 protein: CASSSSGGGETQYF

J gene: TRBJ1-1
clone size: NA
D gene: TRBD1
V gene: TRBV27
CDR3 DNA: TGTGCCAGCAGTCCGTGGACAGGTCGGGAAACTGAAGCTTTCTTT
CDR3 protein: CASSPWTGRETEAFF

J gene: TRBJ2-2
clone size: NA
D gene: NA
V gene: TRBV7-7
CDR3 DNA: TGTGCTAGCAGCTCCCTTGCGGGGCCGAACACCGGGGAGCTGTTTTTT
CDR3 protein: CASSSLAGPNTGELFF

J gene: TRBJ1-4
clone size: NA
D gene: TRBD1
V gene: TRBV5-1
CDR3 DNA: TGCGCCAGCAGCAGAACAGGGGGCAGGGAAGAAAAACTGTTTTTT
CDR3 protein: CASSRTGGREEKLFF

J gene: TRBJ2-2
clone size: NA
D gene: TRBD1
V gene: TRBV27
CDR3 DNA: TGTGCCAGCAGTTCGACAGGGGGCGTAGGAACCGGGGAGCTGTTTTTT
CDR3 protein: CASSSTGGVGTGELFF

J gene: TRBJ2-1
clone size: NA
D gene: NA
V gene: TRBV13
CDR3 DNA: TGTGCCAGCAGCCCCGATCGACATAGCGGAACCTACAATGAGCAGTTCTTC
CDR3 protein: CASSPDRHSGTYNEQFF

J gene: TRBJ2-5
clone size: NA
D gene: NA
V gene: TRBV7-2
CDR3 DNA: TGTGCCAGCAGCGTCCCTAGTCCCCAAGAGACCCAGTACTTC
CDR3 protein: CASSVPSPQETQYF

J gene: TRBJ1-1
clone size: NA
D gene: NA
V gene: TRBV19
CDR3 DNA: TGTGCCAGTAGTATAGCCCCGGGGGGAGGGATAGGCACTGAAGCTTTCTTT
CDR3 protein: CASSIAPGGGIGTEAFF

J gene: TRBJ2-2
clone size: NA
D gene: TRBD1
V gene: TRBV5-4
CDR3 DNA: TGTGCCAGCAGCTTGGGAGGGGGCGTCGACGCCGGGGAGCTGTTTTTT
CDR3 protein: CASSLGGGVDAGELFF

J gene: TRBJ2-5
clone size: few
D gene: NA
V gene: TRBV5-4
CDR3 DNA: TGTGCCAGCAGCTCGAGGGTAGGGGGGGGGCCCCAAGAGACCCAGTACTTC
CDR3 protein: CASSSRVGGGPQETQYF

J gene: TRBJ2-1
clone size: NA
D gene: TRBD2
V gene: TRBV6-1
CDR3 DNA: TGTGCCAGCAGTGAAGCGCTGGCTAGCGGGGGCAATGAGCAGTTCTTC
CDR3 protein: CASSEALASGGNEQFF

J gene: TRBJ2-1
clone size: few
D gene: NA
V gene: TRBV5-4
CDR3 DNA: TGTGCCAGCAATCCCGGTGGGGGCCTCTCCTACAATGAGCAGTTCTTC
CDR3 protein: CASNPGGGLSYNEQFF

J gene: TRBJ1-1
clone size: NA
D gene: NA
V gene: TRBV7-8
CDR3 DNA: TGTGCCAGCAGCTCTCGCGGGGGGGCGACGACTGAAGCTTTCTTT
CDR3 protein: CASSSRGGATTEAFF

J gene: TRBJ1-2
clone size: once
D gene: TRBD1
V gene: TRBV11-2
CDR3 DNA: TGTGCCAGCAGCTCTTTCGGACAGGGGGGAGGCTACACCTTC
CDR3 protein: CASSSFGQGGGYTF

J gene: TRBJ2-2
clone size: NA
D gene: TRBD2
V gene: TRBV5-1
CDR3 DNA: TGCGCCAGCCAAACTGGGACTAGCGGCCAAACCGGGGAGCTGTTTTTT
CDR3 protein: CASQTGTSGQTGELFF

J gene: TRBJ2-3
clone size: NA
D gene: TRBD2
V gene: TRBV18
CDR3 DNA: TGTGCCAGCTCACCAGCGGGAGCCTGGAGAGATACGCAGTATTTT
CDR3 protein: CASSPAGAWRDTQYF

J gene: TRBJ2-3
clone size: NA
D gene: NA
V gene: TRBV18
CDR3 DNA: TGTGCCAGCTCACCACTCACTCGAAACACAGATACGCAGTATTTT
CDR3 protein: CASSPLTRNTDTQYF

J gene: TRBJ1-5
clone size: once
D gene: TRBD1
V gene: TRBV5-1
CDR3 DNA: TGCGCCAGCAGCTACAACGGACAGGGGAGTGAGCCCCAGCATTTT
CDR3 protein: CASSYNGQGSEPQHF

J gene: TRBJ1-5
clone size: few
D gene: TRBD1
V gene: TRBV18
CDR3 DNA: TGTGCCAGCTCACTCCAGGGGGCTGGAGATCAGCCCCAGCATTTT
CDR3 protein: CASSLQGAGDQPQHF

J gene: TRBJ2-3
clone size: NA
D gene: NA
V gene: TRBV2
CDR3 DNA: TGTGCCAGCACCCCCAAGGGGCCAGAAGATACGCAGTATTTT
CDR3 protein: CASTPKGPEDTQYF

J gene: TRBJ1-4
clone size: NA
D gene: TRBD1
V gene: TRBV4-1
CDR3 DNA: TGCGCCAGCAGCCAACCCGACAGGGATGGGGAAAAACTGTTTTTT
CDR3 protein: CASSQPDRDGEKLFF

J gene: TRBJ2-3
clone size: NA
D gene: TRBD2
V gene: TRBV11-3
CDR3 DNA: TGTGCCAGCAGCACCCGTGGGGGGGGTAAGGCGGGACCCGGAGATACGCAGTATTTT
CDR3 protein: CASSTRGGGKAGPGDTQYF

J gene: TRBJ2-1
clone size: few
D gene: NA
V gene: TRBV2
CDR3 DNA: TGTGCCAGCACCGGGCTCAGGGACAAGGTTTGGTATGAGCAGTTCTTC
CDR3 protein: CASTGLRDKVWYEQFF

J gene: TRBJ1-1
clone size: NA
D gene: NA
V gene: TRBV6-1
CDR3 DNA: TGTGCCAGCAGTGAGGCGGAACCGAACACTGAAGCTTTCTTT
CDR3 protein: CASSEAEPNTEAFF

J gene: TRBJ1-2
clone size: NA
D gene: NA
V gene: TRBV7-2
CDR3 DNA: TGTGCCAGCAGGCCTATCGGGGAATTCGGAGGCTACACCTTC
CDR3 protein: CASRPIGEFGGYTF

J gene: TRBJ2-2
clone size: NA
D gene: TRBD1
V gene: TRBV2
CDR3 DNA: TGTGCCAGCAGTGAGGGGAGACAGGGGGCGCTCCCCGGGGAGCTGTTTTTT
CDR3 protein: CASSEGRQGALPGELFF

J gene: TRBJ1-1
clone size: NA
D gene: TRBD1
V gene: TRBV5-5
CDR3 DNA: TGTGCCAGCAGCTACCTCGGGACAGGGAACACTGAAGCTTTCTTT
CDR3 protein: CASSYLGTGNTEAFF

J gene: TRBJ1-1
clone size: NA
D gene: NA
V gene: TRBV18
CDR3 DNA: TGTGCCAGCTCACCACCAACAGGGTGGACTGAAGCTTTCTTT
CDR3 protein: CASSPPTGWTEAFF

J gene: TRBJ2-5
clone size: NA
D gene: NA
V gene: TRBV6-1
CDR3 DNA: TGTGCCAGCAGTCCCAGGGGAGAGGGAGAGACCCAGTACTTC
CDR3 protein: CASSPRGEGETQYF

J gene: TRBJ2-1
clone size: NA
D gene: NA
V gene: TRBV5-6
CDR3 DNA: TGTGCCAGCAGCTTGGAAGCAGGGGTGCGGAATGAGCAGTTCTTC
CDR3 protein: CASSLEAGVRNEQFF

J gene: TRBJ2-3
clone size: NA
D gene: NA
V gene: TRBV28
CDR3 DNA: TGTGCCAGCAGAGGGGGCACAGATACGCAGTATTTT
CDR3 protein: CASRGGTDTQYF

J gene: TRBJ1-2
clone size: NA
D gene: TRBD1
V gene: TRBV10-3
CDR3 DNA: TGTGCCATCAGTGAATCGACAGGGGTTATCGGCTACACCTTC
CDR3 protein: CAISESTGVIGYTF

J gene: TRBJ1-2
clone size: NA
D gene: TRBD1
V gene: TRBV19
CDR3 DNA: TGTGCCAGTAGTACTGCTGGACAGGGTTCTGGCGTAACCTTC
CDR3 protein: CASSTAGQGSGVTF

J gene: TRBJ1-2
clone size: NA
D gene: NA
V gene: TRBV4-1
CDR3 DNA: TGCGCCAGCAGCCAAGGGCGTGACAGTACTAACTATGGCTACACCTTC
CDR3 protein: CASSQGRDSTNYGYTF

J gene: TRBJ2-5
clone size: NA
D gene: TRBD1
V gene: TRBV7-7
CDR3 DNA: TGTGCTAGCAGCACGGGACAGGGCGGCGAGACCCAGTACTTC
CDR3 protein: CASSTGQGGETQYF

J gene: TRBJ2-3
clone size: NA
D gene: TRBD2
V gene: TRBV12-5
CDR3 DNA: TGTGCTAGTGGTTTGGCCGGGACTAGCGGGATCATCACAGATACGCAGTATTTT
CDR3 protein: CASGLAGTSGIITDTQYF

J gene: TRBJ1-2
clone size: NA
D gene: NA
V gene: TRBV6-5
CDR3 DNA: TGTGCCAGCAGACTTCTGCAGGGTCACTATGGCTACACCTTC
CDR3 protein: CASRLLQGHYGYTF

J gene: TRBJ1-5
clone size: NA
D gene: NA
V gene: TRBV6-6
CDR3 DNA: TGTGCCAGCAGTCCCCCGGGGTCGAGCAATCAGCCCCAGCATTTT
CDR3 protein: CASSPPGSSNQPQHF

J gene: TRBJ2-5
clone size: NA
D gene: NA
V gene: TRBV11-2
CDR3 DNA: TGTGCCAGCAGCTGGGGGGACCACCAAGAGACCCAGTACTTC
CDR3 protein: CASSWGDHQETQYF

J gene: TRBJ2-5
clone size: NA
D gene: TRBD2
V gene: TRBV6-1
CDR3 DNA: TGTGCCAGCAGTGACCCGTACAAAACTAGCGTTGGAGAGACCCAGTACTTC
CDR3 protein: CASSDPYKTSVGETQYF

J gene: TRBJ1-3
clone size: NA
D gene: NA
V gene: TRBV15
CDR3 DNA: TGTGCCACCAGCAGAGATTGGGCTAATGGAAACACCATATATTTT
CDR3 protein: CATSRDWANGNTIYF